This record looks at one T cell receptor beta chain sequence and its context. Its antigen remains undetermined. Qualities for individual bases were not recorded, and no much larger clone is one base off. The data stem from a study of shared clonotypes between healthy human individuals (dated by TCRdb to the early 2020s). Concerning the study at large: The cohort comprised a couple of women and a few men aged 18 to 49 years. For each donor, CD4 naive and CD4 memory were each run on three plates, CD8 naive on two plates, and CD8 memory on one plate. The study deeply sequenced blood TCR repertoires of five healthy adults to estimate repertoire size and the extent of clonotype sharing between individuals. Different laboratories and diverse techniques were used to prepare libraries and sequence TCR repertoires, to increase sequencing depth and limit assay-specific biases. Each donor's leukapheresis produced roughly between roughly 0.85 and 9.5 billion PBMCs.

The donors were healthy, HIV-negative adults with no recently reported acute infections or vaccinations. Only Caucasian adults living in Nashville, Tennessee, USA were represented among the donors. Magnetic negative selection was used to enrich CD4+ T cells, after which naive cells were positively selected on CD45RA and the negative fraction became the memory subset. Blood was collected by leukapheresis, and PBMCs were isolated by Ficoll-Histopaque density gradient centrifugation and then cryopreserved in liquid nitrogen vapor phase. Analytical flow cytometry was used to check the purity and quantity of each magnetically sorted T cell population. Genomic DNA was isolated from every sorted fraction and measured by UV absorbance on a Nanodrop 2000c. The full study reports these points: Incomplete sequencing was indicated by rarefaction of sorted-subset datasets, despite the large sequencing depth. When a handful of donors were compared, the shared fraction of clonotypes was about 5.2% for naive CD4, 3.5% to 4% for naive CD8, about 2.4% for memory CD4, and around 0.4% for memory CD8. Larger estimated clonotype richness was generally found for naive subsets than for memory subsets. Pairwise subsampling led to the expectation that sequencing depth would affect the degree of clonotype sharing among donors. The small number of donors limited the genetic and exposure-history diversity represented. Compared with non-shared clonotypes, the clonotypes found in all four sorted-subset donors had higher generation probabilities. Sampling was restricted to blood, and TCR repertoires in tissues likely differ from the TCR repertoires found in blood.

TCR CDR3 regions were amplified from genomic DNA by multiplex PCR using the deep immunoSEQ assay. Extracted genomic DNA from each cell subset was spread evenly across all wells of several immunoSEQ 96-well plates, with each plate serving as a replicate. For sorted subsets, roughly 200 ng of genomic DNA, equivalent to some 30,000 T cell genomes, went into each replicate PCR. Purified libraries were quantified with a Qubit 3.0 fluorometer, sized on a Bioanalyzer 2100, and re-quantified with the KAPA Library Quantification kit. A separate single-read 150-cycle Illumina NextSeq 550 flow cell was used to sequence each immunoSEQ 96-well plate. In the paper's pipeline: Because the immunoSEQ output held only junctional sequences and lacked quality scores, the filtering could not match the filtering applied to full-length reads. Sequences were annotated with PyIR, a Python wrapper for IgBLAST v1.9, using IMGT germline references to assign V/J genes and CDR3. Any read was removed if the V/J assignment was weak (E-value above 1e-6), the CDR3 was missing, or the read contained stop codons, out-of-frame junctions, or ambiguous translated residues. V3J clonotypes were defined as sequences sharing an identical inferred V gene, J gene, and CDR3 amino acid sequence. Percentage overlap between repertoires was computed as shared unique clonotypes divided by the size of the smaller repertoire. Richness of each repertoire was evaluated using RTK rarefaction, the Chao1 estimator, and Recon v2.1 estimates of unobserved clonotypes. Generation probabilities for all TCRbeta clonotypes obtained by the gDNA method from a few donors were computed using OLGA. Here the immuneACCESS table is served through TCRdb, limited to in-frame sequences with V and J called. Missing clones are a known gap in these copies; in checked studies unresolved V genes cover under half, and the rest lacks a known reason. That table furnishes V, J and clone size, whereas the DNA furnished D and trimming. Recorded for this sample are about 2 million clones; roughly 95% of them occurred a single time. In total, the top ten clones hold 0.1% to 0.15% of the sample.

The V end gives up 6 bases and the J end 12 bases, leaving 20 bases in the junction not matched to a gene. The CDR3 runs 16 amino acids, cysteine and phenylalanine included. Only the CDR3 DNA stays, 48 bases, in frame from base 1. CDR1 and CDR2 were assigned from the germline V gene (reference sequence) as MNHEY and SMNVEV. The sequence derives from a man younger than 35 in good health. Input material: naive CD4+ T cells sorted from blood. The sample's cell subset or site, from its label and the paper: CD45RA+ positively selected. The chain is assembled from TRBV27 and TRBJ2-1; TRBD2 fits 7 bases in the junction. The CDR3 region has the sequence CASSPQVSSGIGRQFF. The DNA sequence follows: TGTGCCAGCAGCCCGCAAGTGTCTAGCGGTATTGGGCGGCAGTTCTTC.